Presented here are 27 T cell receptor beta chains from one specimen sequenced in a study of blood T cell repertoires in COVID-19. Repertoires were generated with immunoSEQ multiplex PCR, while TCRdb's copy carries only in-frame clones and drops some. The sample has some 74,000 clones, about 80% seen once; the top ten hold 40% to 45%. Material for sequencing was peripheral blood. These receptor sequences come from a man at least 80 years old with acute or convalescent COVID-19.

This chain joins TRBV27 and TRBJ2-7; TRBD1 is a possible D gene (6 bases). The CDR3 contains 14 residues. The germline CDR1 and CDR2 sequences are MNHEY and SMNVEV (reference sequence). V was pared by 2 bases and J by 4 bases, with 12 bases between. CDR3: CASSLVRGGYEQYF. The CDR3 DNA is TGTGCCAGCAGTTTAGTCAGGGGCGGGTACGAGCAGTACTTC.

The chain uses TRBV28 and TRBJ2-1, with TRBD1 identical over 8 bases. In germline, CDR1 is MDHEN, CDR2 SYDVKM. V shed 3 bases, J shed 2 bases, and the junction held 9 bases outside the gene matches. This CDR3 is 17 amino acids long. CDR3 bases: TGTGCCAGCAGTTTCCCCGGACAGGGCAGTCCCTACAATGAGCAGTTCTTC. Its translation: CASSFPGQGSPYNEQFF.

The V call is TRBV29-1, the J call TRBJ1-2; TRBD1 might be the D (5 bases). Between the trimmed V and J ends, which lost 4 bases and 3 bases, there was a span of 15 bases. This CDR3 region has 14 residues. Germline loops: CDR1 SQVTM, CDR2 ANQGSEA. Here the CDR3 reads CSVAQRGGDYGYTF. The DNA of the CDR3 is TGCAGCGTTGCCCAGCGGGGGGGGGACTATGGCTACACCTTC.

V is TRBV2 and J is TRBJ2-7; no reliable D call. This CDR3 is 14 amino acids long. Germline CDR1 reads SNHLY; CDR2 reads FYNNEI. V lost 6 bases and J 2 bases, leaving 14 bases between the germline ends. The chain's CDR3 is CASSGESFAYEQYF. CDR3 coding DNA: TGTGCCAGCAGCGGTGAGTCCTTTGCCTACGAGCAGTACTTC.

The chain links TRBV28 to TRBJ1-4, with a possible D match to TRBD1 (6 bases). Germline values: CDR1 MDHEN, CDR2 SYDVKM. V was pared by 3 bases and J by 0 bases, with 17 bases between. The CDR3 totals 18 residues. CDR3 nucleotides: TGTGCCAGCAGTTTTCTATCAGGGGCGCTTGCAACTAATGAAAAACTGTTTTTT. This codes for CASSFLSGALATNEKLFF.

There are a few counts of this clone. The chain couples TRBV6-4 to TRBJ2-6; D is perhaps TRBD2 (5 bases). V was clipped by 5 bases and J by 0 bases, with 8 bases between them. Germline CDR1 MRHNA, CDR2 SNTAGT. This CDR3 has 15 amino acids. CDR3 sequence reads: CASSSGNSGANVLTF. The CDR3 DNA is TGTGCCAGCAGTTCGGGAAACTCTGGGGCCAACGTCCTGACTTTC.

The rearrangement joins TRBV3-1 (or the pseudogene TRBV3-2) to TRBJ2-7; no definite D call. Germline V gene data show CDR1 as LGHDT and CDR2 as YNNKEL (reference sequence). Deletions cut 6 bases from V and 4 bases from J, with 13 bases between. This CDR3 is 13 amino acids long. The CDR3 DNA sequence: TGTGCCAGCAGGGCCGGAGCAGCGTACGAGCAGTACTTC. Amino acids: CASRAGAAYEQYF.

V is TRBV5-5 and J is TRBJ1-5, with D uncertain. The germline gives CDR1 SGHKS, CDR2 YYEKEE (reference sequence). This CDR3 region has 14 residues. The V end lost 2 bases, the J end lost 1 base, and 7 bases lay between the germline ends. In DNA, the CDR3 is TGTGCCAGCAGCTTTGGGCAGAGCAATCAGCCCCAGCATTTT. Residues: CASSFGQSNQPQHF.

The V and J genes are TRBV7-6 and TRBJ2-1; 13 nucleotides match TRBD2. Trimming took 5 bases from V and 8 from J; bases not matched to a gene: 6. The CDR3 totals 15 residues. CDR1 is SGHVS, CDR2 FNYEAQ, per germline. CDR3 residues: CASSPTSGRAHEQFF. CDR3 DNA: TGTGCCAGCAGCCCAACTAGCGGGAGGGCCCATGAGCAGTTCTTC.

The chain combines TRBV4-3 with TRBJ1-5, with 7 bases matching TRBD1. V dropped 0 bases and J dropped 7; count of bases not matched to a gene: 12. The CDR3 covers 17 residues. Germline CDR1 reads LGHNA; CDR2 reads YSLEER. CDR3 nucleotides: TGCGCCAGCAGCCAAGATCTTCTCACAGGGGAAGTACAGCCCCAGCATTTT. Its protein product is CASSQDLLTGEVQPQHF.

This chain connects TRBV5-1 to TRBJ2-3, with 7 positions matching TRBD1. This CDR3 has 13 residues. The germline CDR1 and CDR2 sequences are SGHRS and YFSETQ. With V trimmed by 4 bases and J by 5 bases, 4 bases remained unmatched. The CDR3 DNA reads TGCGCCAGCAGCCCCGGGACAGTAGATACGCAGTATTTT. This gives the protein CASSPGTVDTQYF. The variable domain in full, with the rest retrieved from reference TRBV5-1 and TRBJ2-3, is KAGVTQTPRYLIKTRGQQVTLSCSPISGHRSVSWYQQTPGQGLQFLFEYFSETQRNKGNFPGRFSGRQFSNSRSEMNVSTLELGDSALYLCASSPGTVDTQYFGPGTRLTVL.

The J gene is TRBJ2-7, the V gene TRBV7-2, with D maybe TRBD1 (7 bases). Germline V gives CDR1 SGHTA, CDR2 FQGNSA. The CDR3 spans 14 residues. The V and J ends lost 6 bases and 10 bases respectively, with 22 bases between them. The CDR3 sequence is CASSTRGGGQVQYF. DNA of the CDR3: TGTGCCAGCAGTACCCGGGGAGGAGGACAGGTACAGTACTTC.

The V gene is TRBV19, the J gene TRBJ2-5; D call uncertain. The CDR3 runs to 12 residues. V was cut by 3 bases and J by 5 bases, with 7 bases left in between. Per germline, CDR1 LNHDA and CDR2 SQIVND (reference sequence). The CDR3 loop is CASSINGETQYF. CDR3 nucleotides: TGTGCCAGTAGTATTAACGGGGAGACCCAGTACTTC.

The chain joins TRBV27 to TRBJ2-7; the D gene is possibly TRBD2 (6 bases). CDR3 length: 14 residues. Looked up from germline, CDR1 is MNHEY and CDR2 is SMNVEV (reference sequence). Trimming took 3 bases from V and 2 from J, leaving 11 bases between them. The CDR3 spells CASSFRSGPYEQYF. The CDR3 DNA reads as TGTGCCAGCAGTTTCCGTAGCGGACCCTACGAGCAGTACTTC.

This clone has only one observation. The chain joins TRBV14 to TRBJ2-7; 9 bases match TRBD2. Germline V CDR1 and CDR2: SGHDN, FVKESK. The CDR3 runs to 14 residues. With 4 bases clipped from V and 0 bases from J, the junction kept 1 base outside the gene matches. CDR3 DNA: TGTGCCAGCAGCCGTAGCGGGAGCTCCTACGAGCAGTACTTC. Translated: CASSRSGSSYEQYF.

The chain couples TRBV4-3 to TRBJ2-7, with 8 bases aligning to TRBD2. Germline V gene sequence: CDR1 LGHNA, CDR2 YSLEER. J was trimmed by 4 bases and V by 4 bases; bases with no gene match: 3. The CDR3 spans 13 residues. The CDR3 protein is CASSPGRDYEQYF. In DNA, the CDR3 is TGCGCCAGCAGCCCCGGGAGGGATTACGAGCAGTACTTC.

The genes are TRBV7-2 and TRBJ2-2; possible D gene TRBD1, 6 bases. CDR1 and CDR2 from the germline V gene are SGHTA and FQGNSA. The V end lost 4 bases, the J end lost 0 bases, and 9 bases lay between the germline ends. The CDR3 contains 15 residues. In DNA, the CDR3 is TGTGCCAGCAGCTGGACAGACTCGAACACCGGGGAGCTGTTTTTT. It yields the protein CASSWTDSNTGELFF.

The chain's CDR3 is CASSRLQGDMNTEAFF. CDR3 DNA sequence: TGTGCCAGCAGCCGGCTACAGGGGGATATGAACACTGAAGCTTTCTTT. The J gene is TRBJ1-1, the V gene TRBV11-2, with 8 positions matching TRBD1. The V and J ends lost 5 bases and 0 bases, in that order; junction bases with no gene match: 8. Germline values: CDR1 SGHAT, CDR2 FQNNGV. This CDR3 has 16 amino acids.

The chain uses TRBV4-2 and TRBJ2-7; 8 bases line up with TRBD1. This CDR3 has 15 amino acids. Germline V gene data show CDR1 as LGHNA and CDR2 as YNFKEQ. The junction had 4 bases not matched to a gene; V was cut back by 1 base and J by 2 bases. The CDR3 sequence: CASSQGTGITYEQYF. The CDR3 nucleotides read TGTGCCAGCAGCCAAGGGACAGGGATCACCTACGAGCAGTACTTC.

This clone occurred once. The rearrangement uses TRBV7-3 and TRBJ2-2; 10 bases fit TRBD1. Germline CDR1 is SGHTA and CDR2 is FQGTGA. Losses at the gene ends were 5 bases for V and 6 bases for J; bases not matched to a gene: 6. The CDR3 is 15 amino acids. The chain's CDR3 is CASSPRQGAPGELFF. The CDR3 DNA reads as TGTGCCAGCAGCCCTCGACAGGGGGCCCCCGGGGAGCTGTTTTTT.

The chain couples TRBV15 to TRBJ1-5; the D is unclear. The V end was cut by 1 base, the J end by 2 bases, with 6 bases between. Germline V gene sequence: CDR1 LNHNV, CDR2 YYDKDF (reference sequence). The CDR3 has 14 amino acids. As DNA, the CDR3 is TGTGCCACCAGCAGAGGAGTCGGCAATCAGCCCCAGCATTTT. Protein product: CATSRGVGNQPQHF.

The chain joins TRBV7-6 to TRBJ2-1; 10 bases are a match to TRBD2. This CDR3 is built from 16 residues. Germline trimming cut 0 bases from V and 4 bases from J; bases unmatched to any gene: 3. CDR1 and CDR2 (germline): SGHVS, FNYEAQ. The CDR3 sequence is CASSLAGTSVYNEQFF. The CDR3 nucleotides read TGTGCCAGCAGCTTAGCTGGGACTAGCGTATACAATGAGCAGTTCTTC.

The genes are TRBV28 and TRBJ2-7, with TRBD1 as a possible D gene (6 bases). This CDR3 contains 15 residues. Germline values: CDR1 MDHEN, CDR2 SYDVKM. Trimming shortened V by 5 bases and J by 3 bases, and 17 bases separated the two germline ends. CDR3 nucleotide sequence: TGTGCCAGCAGTCTGTCCCCGGACAGAGGCTACGAGCAGTACTTC. This codes for CASSLSPDRGYEQYF.

The genes are TRBV18 and TRBJ2-1; D call uncertain. CDR3 length: 16 amino acids. V was pared by 2 bases and J by 2 bases, with 13 bases between. CDR1 and CDR2 from the germline V gene are KGHSH and LQKENI. The CDR3 DNA follows: TGTGCCAGCTCACCATTCTCCGGGTCCACCTACAATGAGCAGTTCTTC. Encoded protein: CASSPFSGSTYNEQFF.

The gene calls are TRBV19 and TRBJ1-5; 7 positions match TRBD1. V shed 2 bases and J 4 bases; nucleotides not matched to a gene: 5. This CDR3 has 15 amino acids. Per the germline V gene, CDR1 is LNHDA and CDR2 is SQIVND (reference sequence). CDR3 bases: TGTGCCAGTAGTATAAGGACGACAGGGAATCAGCCCCAGCATTTT. This encodes CASSIRTTGNQPQHF. Together with reference TRBV19 and TRBJ1-5, the CDR3 gives the full variable domain: DGGITQSPKYLFRKEGQNVTLSCEQNLNHDAMYWYRQDPGQGLRLIYYSQIVNDFQKGDIAEGYSVSREKKESFPLTVTSAQKNPTAFYLCASSIRTTGNQPQHFGDGTRLSIL.

The gene calls are TRBV7-8 and TRBJ1-1; unclear D gene. Trimming cost V 5 bases and J 6 bases, with 16 bases left between them. Per the germline V gene, CDR1 is SGHVS and CDR2 is FQNEAQ. There are 14 residues in the CDR3. In nucleotides, the CDR3 is TGTGCCAGCAGCGCCCAGGAAGGGAGCGCTGAAGCTTTCTTT. Protein sequence: CASSAQEGSAEAFF. Filled out from reference TRBV7-8 and TRBJ1-1, the complete variable domain reads GAGVSQSPRYKVAKRGQDVALRCDPISGHVSLFWYQQALGQGPEFLTYFQNEAQLDKSGLPSDRFFAERPEGSVSTLKIQRTQQEDSAVYLCASSAQEGSAEAFFGQGTRLTVV.

This rearrangement joins TRBV18 to TRBJ2-7; a weak D match, TRBD1 (7 bases). Trimming stripped 4 bases from V and 5 bases from J, with 18 bases between. The CDR3 contains 15 residues. The germline V gene encodes CDR1 KGHSH and CDR2 LQKENI. As DNA, the CDR3 is TGTGCCAGCTCACTTCTTCGACAGGGAGGCGACGAGCAGTACTTC. Encoded protein: CASSLLRQGGDEQYF.